The T cell receptor beta chain under discussion was sequenced for a study of control samples from healthy donors and cancer patients. Repertoires were generated with immunoSEQ multiplex PCR, while TCRdb's copy carries only in-frame clones and drops some. This sample yields about 140,000 clones, of which approximately 94% are seen a single time; approximately 14% belongs to the top ten. The clonotype was recovered from a man aged 40-49 years in good health. Sequences were obtained from blood.

The CDR3 loop reads CASSAWTGGDSQYF. The CDR3 DNA reads as TGTGCCAGTAGTGCCTGGACAGGGGGCGACTCGCAGTATTTT. The rearrangement joins TRBV19 to TRBJ2-3; 11 nucleotides align to TRBD1. Looked up from germline, CDR1 is LNHDA and CDR2 is SQIVND (reference sequence). V was pared by 5 bases and J by 10 bases, with 8 bases of the junction left unmatched. The length of the CDR3 is 14 residues.